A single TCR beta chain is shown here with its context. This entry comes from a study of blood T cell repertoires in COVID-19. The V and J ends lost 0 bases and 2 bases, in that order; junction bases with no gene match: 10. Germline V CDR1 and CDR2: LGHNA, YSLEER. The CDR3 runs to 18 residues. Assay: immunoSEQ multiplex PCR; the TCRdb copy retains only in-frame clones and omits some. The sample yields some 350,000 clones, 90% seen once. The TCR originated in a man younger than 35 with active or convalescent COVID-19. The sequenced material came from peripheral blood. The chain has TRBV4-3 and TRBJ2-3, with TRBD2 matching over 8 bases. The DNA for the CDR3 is TGCGCCAGCAGCCAAGAGGAGGGCAGCGGGGGTACCACAGATACGCAGTATTTT. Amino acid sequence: CASSQEEGSGGTTDTQYF.